One and the same sample provided the 25 T cell receptor beta chains below, sequenced in a study of T cell changes during pregnancy in multiple sclerosis. Assay: immunoSEQ multiplex PCR; the TCRdb copy retains only in-frame clones and omits some. The sample has tens of thousands of clones, 85% to 95% seen once. The sequencing input was peripheral blood. The receptors here all came from a female donor with multiple sclerosis, enrolled in a pregnancy study.

This clone was recorded a few times. The chain is built from TRBV28 and TRBJ2-3; perhaps TRBD2 as D (5 bases). V was clipped by 4 bases and J by 2 bases, with 19 bases between them. Germline CDR1 is MDHEN and CDR2 is SYDVKM. The CDR3 runs to 17 residues. CDR3 in amino acids: CASSSQFGLINTDTQYF. The CDR3 coding sequence is TGTGCCAGCAGTTCTCAATTCGGACTCATAAACACAGATACGCAGTATTTT. Full variable domain (remainder filled in from reference TRBV28 and TRBJ2-3): DVKVTQSSRYLVKRTGEKVFLECVQDMDHENMFWYRQDPGLGLRLIYFSYDVKMKEKGDIPEGYSVSREKKERFSLILESASTNQTSMYLCASSSQFGLINTDTQYFGPGTRLTVL.

The chain employs TRBV5-5 and TRBJ1-2; D is unclear. V gave up 1 base and J gave up 7 bases, with 8 bases separating them. The CDR3 runs 12 residues. Per the germline V gene, CDR1 is SGHKS and CDR2 is YYEKEE (reference sequence). CDR3 residues: CASSLTGRGYTF. In DNA form, the CDR3 reads TGTGCCAGCAGCTTGACCGGACGTGGCTACACCTTC.

V is TRBV28 and J is TRBJ1-2, with D possibly matching TRBD1 (6 bases). The CDR3 is 13 amino acids. The V and J ends lost 2 bases and 8 bases respectively, with 12 bases between them. Germline-derived CDR1 and CDR2 are MDHEN and SYDVKM. CDR3 in DNA: TGTGCCAGCAGTTTAAGACCTGACAGGGGCTACACCTTC. As protein: CASSLRPDRGYTF.

The chain employs TRBV5-1 and TRBJ1-1, with 8 bases matching TRBD1. The CDR3 is made up of 14 amino acids. Losses at the gene ends were 4 bases for V and 1 base for J; bases not matched to a gene: 3. Germline CDR1 reads SGHRS; CDR2 reads YFSETQ. Here the CDR3 reads CASSMDRANTEAFF. CDR3 DNA sequence: TGCGCCAGCAGCATGGACAGGGCGAACACTGAAGCTTTCTTT.

This sequence joins TRBV27 and TRBJ2-7, with TRBD2 identical over 10 bases. With V trimmed by 3 bases and J by 5 bases, 16 bases remained unmatched. The germline gives CDR1 MNHEY, CDR2 SMNVEV (reference sequence). The CDR3 is 18 residues long. In nucleotides, the CDR3 is TGTGCCAGCAGTTTTAAAGCTGCGTTCCTAGCGGGAGCTCACGAGCAGTACTTC. It translates to CASSFKAAFLAGAHEQYF.

This clone was counted once. The J gene is TRBJ1-4, the V gene TRBV28; no reliable D call. V lost 5 bases and J 4 bases, leaving 2 bases between the germline ends. The CDR3 is 11 amino acids. Per germline, CDR1 MDHEN and CDR2 SYDVKM. CDR3 DNA: TGTGCCAGCAGTCTTAATGAAAAACTGTTTTTT. Amino acid sequence: CASSLNEKLFF.

This rearrangement joins TRBV28 to TRBJ2-4, with 13 bases lining up with TRBD2. The length of the CDR3 is 15 residues. The junction had 3 bases not matched to a gene; V was cut back by 6 bases and J by 4 bases. Germline-derived CDR1 and CDR2 are MDHEN and SYDVKM. CDR3 nucleotides: TGTGCCAGCAGCGGACTAGCGGGAGATAAAAACATTCAGTACTTC. Its protein product is CASSGLAGDKNIQYF.

This chain uses TRBV29-1 with TRBJ2-2; 7 bases agree with TRBD2. Germline CDR1 reads SQVTM; CDR2 reads ANQGSEA. The CDR3 runs to 14 residues. The trim removed 4 bases at V and 4 bases at J, leaving 6 bases unmatched. CDR3 in amino acids: CSVVGGSVTGELFF. The CDR3, as DNA: TGCAGCGTTGTGGGCGGGAGTGTCACCGGGGAGCTGTTTTTT.

V gene TRBV6-1 combines with J gene TRBJ1-5; a possible D gene is TRBD1 (6 bases). Germline V gives CDR1 MNHNS, CDR2 SASEGT. CDR3 size: 14 residues. V was pared by 4 bases and J by 4 bases, with 11 bases between. CDR3 loop: CASSASGQNQPQHF. The CDR3 DNA reads as TGTGCCAGCAGTGCAAGCGGACAGAATCAGCCCCAGCATTTT.

The chain uses TRBV18 and TRBJ1-2; D uncertain. Germline assignment: CDR1 KGHSH and CDR2 LQKENI. This CDR3 spans 13 amino acids. V lost 3 bases and J lost 7, with 12 bases in between. The CDR3 DNA is TGTGCCAGCTCACCGGCAGATCCATCTGGCTACACCTTC. Encoded protein: CASSPADPSGYTF. The full variable domain, in which reference TRBV18 and TRBJ1-2 provide the parts outside the CDR3, is NAGVMQNPRHLVRRRGQEARLRCSPMKGHSHVYWYRQLPEEGLKFMVYLQKENIIDESGMPKERFSAEFPKEGPSILRIQQVVRGDSAAYFCASSPADPSGYTFGSGTRLTVV.

The rearrangement joins TRBV5-1 to TRBJ2-7; D is perhaps TRBD1 or TRBD2 (5 bases each). Germline assignment: CDR1 SGHRS and CDR2 YFSETQ. This CDR3 region has 15 residues. V lost 4 bases to trimming and J lost 0 bases, with 14 bases between them. The CDR3, as DNA: TGCGCCAGCAGCCTAGCCGGGACCAACTCCTACGAGCAGTACTTC. Protein: CASSLAGTNSYEQYF.

The chain carries TRBV6-1 and TRBJ1-3; D ambiguous. Germline loops: CDR1 MNHNS, CDR2 SASEGT. The CDR3 is 14 amino acids. Trimming pared 3 bases from V and 0 bases from J, leaving 6 bases between. The CDR3 protein is CASSDASSGNTIYF. CDR3 DNA sequence: TGTGCCAGCAGTGATGCTAGCTCTGGAAACACCATATATTTT.

The V gene is TRBV10-3, the J gene TRBJ1-4; 9 nucleotides agree with TRBD1. The CDR3 is 15 amino acids. Trimming cost V 4 bases and J 6 bases; bases outside gene matches: 6. Per the germline V gene, CDR1 is ENHRY and CDR2 is SYGVKD. The CDR3 sequence: CAISAQGARDEKLFF. DNA of the CDR3: TGTGCCATCAGTGCACAGGGGGCGCGGGATGAAAAACTGTTTTTT.

The V gene is TRBV4-1, the J gene TRBJ2-7, with D hard to call. Trimming removed 1 base from V and 5 bases from J, with 12 bases in between. The CDR3 runs to 14 residues. Germline V gene sequence: CDR1 MGHRA, CDR2 YSYEKL. CDR3 bases: TGCGCCAGCAGCCAAGGGCAGTGGGCGGACGAGCAGTACTTC. Translation: CASSQGQWADEQYF.

This chain links TRBV27 with TRBJ2-2; a weak D match, TRBD2 (7 bases). The CDR3 runs to 15 residues. The germline V and J ends were trimmed by 2 bases and 3 bases, with 10 bases remaining between them. CDR1 MNHEY and CDR2 SMNVEV come from the germline V gene (reference sequence). CDR3 region: CASSLTGRDTGELFF. The CDR3 nucleotides read TGTGCCAGCAGTTTAACAGGGAGGGACACCGGGGAGCTGTTTTTT.

The CDR3 region has the DNA TGTGCCAGCAGGAGGGGGCTAGCGGGAGGAAACACCGGGGAGCTGTTTTTT. Its protein is CASRRGLAGGNTGELFF. This rearrangement joins TRBV5-4 to TRBJ2-2; 11 positions match TRBD2. J lost 2 bases, V lost 5 bases, and 8 bases had no gene match. This CDR3 comprises 17 residues. The germline V gene encodes CDR1 SGHNT and CDR2 YYREEE (reference sequence).

V is TRBV18 and J is TRBJ2-1; weak D call: TRBD1 (5 bases). Germline CDR1 KGHSH, CDR2 LQKENI. This CDR3 is built from 17 residues. V lost 2 bases to trimming and J lost 0 bases, with 14 bases between them. CDR3 nucleotides: TGTGCCAGCTCACCAGGCTCGGGCCAGGGCTCCTACAATGAGCAGTTCTTC. This translates into CASSPGSGQGSYNEQFF.

This clone was recorded once. V gene TRBV2 combines with J gene TRBJ1-2; D perhaps matches TRBD1 (6 bases). CDR3 length: 17 amino acids. CDR1 and CDR2 (germline): SNHLY, FYNNEI. The V and J ends lost 5 bases and 3 bases respectively, with 22 bases between them. In nucleotides, the CDR3 is TGTGCCAGCAGTTCCACAGGGATAAAGGCTCTTGACTATGGCTACACCTTC. Protein sequence: CASSSTGIKALDYGYTF.

Only one count was recorded for this clone. The chain combines TRBV1 with TRBJ2-2. TRBV1 is labeled a pseudogene. The CDR3 is 15 amino acids. The CDR3 coding sequence is TGCACCAGCAGCCAAGGAAGAAGTAACACCGGGGAGCTGTTTTTT. Amino acids: CTSSQGRSNTGELFF.

V is TRBV4-3 and J is TRBJ2-2, with 13 nucleotides matching TRBD2. Germline trimming cut 3 bases from V and 5 bases from J; bases unmatched to any gene: 3. Germline V gene sequence: CDR1 LGHNA, CDR2 YSLEER. There are 16 residues in the CDR3. The CDR3 bases are TGCGCCAGCAGCCAGAGACTAGCGGGAGGAACCGGGGAGCTGTTTTTT. Its translation is CASSQRLAGGTGELFF.

The chain has TRBV19 and TRBJ1-1, with 7 nucleotides matching TRBD1. This CDR3 region has 13 residues. Germline CDR1 and CDR2: LNHDA and SQIVND (reference sequence). Losses at the gene ends were 4 bases for V and 6 bases for J; bases not matched to a gene: 5. The CDR3 bases are TGTGCCAGTAGTAGACAGGGATGGGCTGAAGCTTTCTTT. Translated, it gives CASSRQGWAEAFF.

CDR3 residues: CASSFQLGSNEQFF. CDR3 sequence (DNA): TGTGCCAGCAGCTTCCAGCTGGGGTCCAATGAGCAGTTCTTC. The chain has TRBV7-2 and TRBJ2-1; D is unresolved. The CDR3 extends over 14 amino acids. Germline V gives CDR1 SGHTA, CDR2 FQGNSA. Trimming removed 3 bases from V and 6 bases from J, with 12 bases in between.

V and J are TRBV10-3 and TRBJ2-7, with TRBD2 identical over 9 bases. The germline V gene has CDR1 ENHRY and CDR2 SYGVKD. The CDR3 is 14 residues long. V trimming: 7 bases; J trimming: 1 base; junction bases outside the gene matches: 5. This CDR3 is CAITPTSGSYEQYF. CDR3 nucleotides: TGTGCCATCACTCCGACTAGCGGTTCCTACGAGCAGTACTTC.

The chain employs TRBV5-4 and TRBJ1-3, with D possibly TRBD1 on 6 matching bases. The CDR3 has 16 amino acids. The germline gives CDR1 SGHNT, CDR2 YYREEE (reference sequence). Trimming left V 3 bases short and J 4 bases short, with 17 bases between. CDR3 amino acids: CASSSNRVMAGNTIYF. CDR3 sequence (DNA): TGTGCCAGCAGCTCGAACAGGGTAATGGCCGGAAACACCATATATTTT. Filled out from reference TRBV5-4 and TRBJ1-3, the complete variable domain reads ETGVTQSPTHLIKTRGQQVTLRCSSQSGHNTVSWYQQALGQGPQFIFQYYREEENGRGNFPPRFSGLQFPNYSSELNVNALELDDSALYLCASSSNRVMAGNTIYFGEGSWLTVV.

J is TRBJ1-2 and V is TRBV20-1; D remains ambiguous. The V gene's germline CDR1 is DFQATT and CDR2 SNEGSKA (reference sequence). Trimming took off 3 bases at V and 2 bases at J, with 4 bases between the two ends. The length of the CDR3 is 11 residues. CDR3 in DNA: TGCAGTGCTAGGGAGAACTATGGCTACACCTTC. Its protein is CSARENYGYTF.